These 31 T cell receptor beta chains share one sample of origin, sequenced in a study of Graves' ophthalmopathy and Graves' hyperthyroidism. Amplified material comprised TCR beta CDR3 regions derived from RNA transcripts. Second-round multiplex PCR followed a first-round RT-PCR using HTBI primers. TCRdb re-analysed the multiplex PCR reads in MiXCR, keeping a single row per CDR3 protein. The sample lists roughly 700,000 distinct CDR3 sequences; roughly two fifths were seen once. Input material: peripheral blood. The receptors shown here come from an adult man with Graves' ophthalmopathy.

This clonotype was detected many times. CDR3 DNA: TGTGCCAGCAGCTTAGGGTGGGGTGTCGAGCAGTACTTC. This gives the protein CASSLGWGVEQYF. The chain has TRBV7-2 and TRBJ2-7; D gene uncertain. Germline V gives CDR1 SGHTA, CDR2 FQGNSA. The CDR3 loop spans 13 amino acids. Deletions cut 1 base from V and 6 bases from J, with 10 bases between.

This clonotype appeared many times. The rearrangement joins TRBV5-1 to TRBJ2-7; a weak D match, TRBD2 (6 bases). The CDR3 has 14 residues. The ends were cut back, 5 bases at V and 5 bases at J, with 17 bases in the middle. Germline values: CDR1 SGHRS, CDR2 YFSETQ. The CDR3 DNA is TGCGCCAGCAGGCCCCAGGGACTCCGCAACGAGCAGTACTTC. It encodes CASRPQGLRNEQYF.

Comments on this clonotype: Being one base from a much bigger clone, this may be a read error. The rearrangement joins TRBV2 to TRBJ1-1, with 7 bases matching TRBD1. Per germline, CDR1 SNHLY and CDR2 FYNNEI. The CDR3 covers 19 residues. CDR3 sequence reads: CASSEMRTGRRPMNTEALF. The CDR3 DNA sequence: TGTGCCAGCAGTGAAATGCGGACAGGCAGAAGGCCCATGAACACTGAAGCTCTCTTT.

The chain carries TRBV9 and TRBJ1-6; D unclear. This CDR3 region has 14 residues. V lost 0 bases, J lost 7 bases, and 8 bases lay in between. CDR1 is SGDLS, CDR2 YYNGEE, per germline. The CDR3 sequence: CASSVDQQNSPLHF. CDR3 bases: TGTGCCAGCAGCGTAGACCAGCAGAATTCACCCCTCCACTTT. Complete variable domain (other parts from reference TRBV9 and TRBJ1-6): DSGVTQTPKHLITATGQRVTLRCSPRSGDLSVYWYQQSLDQGLQFLIQYYNGEERAKGNILERFSAQQFPDLHSELNLSSLELGDSALYFCASSVDQQNSPLHFGNGTRLTVT.

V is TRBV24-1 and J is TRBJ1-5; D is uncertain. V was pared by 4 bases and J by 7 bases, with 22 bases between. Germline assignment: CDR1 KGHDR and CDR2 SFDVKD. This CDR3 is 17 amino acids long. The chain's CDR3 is CATSESDWNTGEQPQHF. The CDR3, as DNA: TGTGCCACCAGTGAATCCGACTGGAACACCGGGGAGCAGCCCCAGCATTTT.

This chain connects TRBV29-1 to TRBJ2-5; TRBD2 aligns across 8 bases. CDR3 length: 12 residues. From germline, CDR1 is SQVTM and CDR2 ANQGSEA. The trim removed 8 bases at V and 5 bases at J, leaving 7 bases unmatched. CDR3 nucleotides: TGCAGCACCGGGAGGGAGAGGGAGACCCAGTACTTC. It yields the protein CSTGRERETQYF.

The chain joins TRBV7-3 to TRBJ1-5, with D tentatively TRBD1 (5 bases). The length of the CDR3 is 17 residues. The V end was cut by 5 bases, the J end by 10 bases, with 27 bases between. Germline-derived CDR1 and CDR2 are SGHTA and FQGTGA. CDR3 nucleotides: TGTGCCAGCAGCCCCTATGGTTATATAGGGACTATAGAACCCCAGCATTTT. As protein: CASSPYGYIGTIEPQHF.

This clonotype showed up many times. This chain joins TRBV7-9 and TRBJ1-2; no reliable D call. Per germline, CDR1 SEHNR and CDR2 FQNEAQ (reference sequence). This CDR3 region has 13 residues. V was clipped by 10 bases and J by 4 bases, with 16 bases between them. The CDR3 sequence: CATPADGVYGYTF. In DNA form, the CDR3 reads TGTGCCACCCCAGCCGACGGGGTCTATGGCTACACCTTC.

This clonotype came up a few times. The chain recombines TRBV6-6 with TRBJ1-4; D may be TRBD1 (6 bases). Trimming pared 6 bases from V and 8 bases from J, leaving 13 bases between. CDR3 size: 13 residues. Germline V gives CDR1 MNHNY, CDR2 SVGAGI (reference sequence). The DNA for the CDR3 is TGTGCCAGCAGCCTATCCCAGGGGGAAAAACTGTTTTTT. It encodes CASSLSQGEKLFF.

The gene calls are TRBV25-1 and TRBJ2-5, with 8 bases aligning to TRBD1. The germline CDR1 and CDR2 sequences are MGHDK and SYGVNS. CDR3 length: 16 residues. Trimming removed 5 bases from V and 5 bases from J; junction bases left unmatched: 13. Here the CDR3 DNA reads TGTGCCAGCAGTTCACCTGGGACAGGTCCACGGGAGACCCAGTACTTC. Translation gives CASSSPGTGPRETQYF.

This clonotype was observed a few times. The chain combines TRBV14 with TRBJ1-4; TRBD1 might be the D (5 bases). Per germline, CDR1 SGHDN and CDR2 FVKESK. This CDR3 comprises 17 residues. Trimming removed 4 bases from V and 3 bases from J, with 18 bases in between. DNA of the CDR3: TGTGCCAGCAGCCTCCGGGACCGCAGAGGGTCTAATGAAAAACTGTTTTTT. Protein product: CASSLRDRRGSNEKLFF.

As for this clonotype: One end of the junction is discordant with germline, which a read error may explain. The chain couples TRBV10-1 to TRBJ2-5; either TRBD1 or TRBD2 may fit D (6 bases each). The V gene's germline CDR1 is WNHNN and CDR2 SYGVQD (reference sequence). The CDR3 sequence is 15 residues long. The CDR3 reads CASSPSGSGASEQYF. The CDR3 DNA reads TGTGCCAGCAGTCCGTCCGGTTCGGGGGCGAGTGAGCAGTACTTC.

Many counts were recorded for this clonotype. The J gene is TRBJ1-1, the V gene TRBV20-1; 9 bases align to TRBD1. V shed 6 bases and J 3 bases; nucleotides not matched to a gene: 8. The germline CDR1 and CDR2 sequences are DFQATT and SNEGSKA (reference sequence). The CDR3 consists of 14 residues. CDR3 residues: CSARTGAGYTEAFF. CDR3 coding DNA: TGCAGTGCAAGGACAGGGGCTGGGTACACTGAAGCTTTCTTT.

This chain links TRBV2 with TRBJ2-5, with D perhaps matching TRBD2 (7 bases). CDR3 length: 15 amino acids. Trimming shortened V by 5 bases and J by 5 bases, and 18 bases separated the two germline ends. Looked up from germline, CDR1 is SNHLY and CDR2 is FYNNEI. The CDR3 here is CASSLGGPSAETQYF. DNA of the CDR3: TGTGCCAGCAGTCTCGGGGGGCCGAGCGCGGAGACCCAGTACTTC.

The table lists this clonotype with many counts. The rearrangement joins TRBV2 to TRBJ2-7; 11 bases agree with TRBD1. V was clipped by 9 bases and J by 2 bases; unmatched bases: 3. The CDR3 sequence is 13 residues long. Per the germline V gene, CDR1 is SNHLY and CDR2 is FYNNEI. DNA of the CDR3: TGTGCCAGTCGGGACAGGGGGACCTACGAGCAGTACTTC. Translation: CASRDRGTYEQYF. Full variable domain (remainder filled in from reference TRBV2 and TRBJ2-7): EPEVTQTPSHQVTQMGQEVILRCVPISNHLYFYWYRQILGQKVEFLVSFYNNEISEKSEIFDDQFSVERPDGSNFTLKIRSTKLEDSAMYFCASRDRGTYEQYFGPGTRLTVT.

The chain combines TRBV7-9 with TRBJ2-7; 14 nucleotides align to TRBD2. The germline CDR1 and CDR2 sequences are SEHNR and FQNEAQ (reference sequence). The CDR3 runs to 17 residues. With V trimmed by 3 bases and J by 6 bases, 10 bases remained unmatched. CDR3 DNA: TGTGCCAGCAGCTTCCCGTTTGGGACTAGCGGGAGTACCGAGCAGTACTTC. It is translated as CASSFPFGTSGSTEQYF.

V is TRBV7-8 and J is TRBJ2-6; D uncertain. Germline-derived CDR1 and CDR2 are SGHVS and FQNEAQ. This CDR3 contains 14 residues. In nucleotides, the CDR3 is TGTGCTAGAGATAGGCACTCCGGGGCCAACGTCCTGACTTTC. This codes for CARDRHSGANVLTF. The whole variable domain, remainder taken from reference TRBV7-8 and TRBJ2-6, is GAGVSQSPRYKVAKRGQDVALRCDPISGHVSLFWYQQALGQGPEFLTYFQNEAQLDKSGLPSDRFFAERPEGSVSTLKIQRTQQEDSAVYLCARDRHSGANVLTFGAGSRLTVL.

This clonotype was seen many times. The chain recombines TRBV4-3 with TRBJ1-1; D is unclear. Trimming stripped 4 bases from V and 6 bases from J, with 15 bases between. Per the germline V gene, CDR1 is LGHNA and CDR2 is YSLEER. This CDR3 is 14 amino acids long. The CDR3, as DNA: TGCGCCAGCAGCCGAGATGGTCGGGCCGCTGAAGCTTTCTTT. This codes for CASSRDGRAAEAFF.

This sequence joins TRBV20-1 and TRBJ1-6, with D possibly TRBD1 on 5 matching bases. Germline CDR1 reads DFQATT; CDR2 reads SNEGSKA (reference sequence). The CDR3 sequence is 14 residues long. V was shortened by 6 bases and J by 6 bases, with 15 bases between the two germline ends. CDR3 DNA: TGCAGTGCCCCTCAGGCCGGGGGTAATTCACCCCTCCACTTT. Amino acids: CSAPQAGGNSPLHF.

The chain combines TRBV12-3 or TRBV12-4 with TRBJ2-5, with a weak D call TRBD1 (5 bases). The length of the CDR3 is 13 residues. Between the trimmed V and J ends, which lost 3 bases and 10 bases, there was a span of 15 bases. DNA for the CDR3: TGTGCCAGCAGTTTGCAACGGTTCAGGGACCAGTACTTC. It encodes CASSLQRFRDQYF.

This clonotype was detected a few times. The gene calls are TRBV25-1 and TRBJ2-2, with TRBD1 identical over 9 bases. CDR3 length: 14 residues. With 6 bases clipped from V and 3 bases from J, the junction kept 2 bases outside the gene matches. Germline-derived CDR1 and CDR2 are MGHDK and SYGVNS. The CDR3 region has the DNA TGTGCCAGCAGGAGACAGGGGGACACCGGGGAGCTGTTTTTT. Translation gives CASRRQGDTGELFF.

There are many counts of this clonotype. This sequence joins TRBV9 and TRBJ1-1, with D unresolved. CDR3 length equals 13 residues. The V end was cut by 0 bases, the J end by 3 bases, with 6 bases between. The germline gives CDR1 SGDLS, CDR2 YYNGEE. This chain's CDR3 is CASSVAMDTEAFF. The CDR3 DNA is TGTGCCAGCAGCGTAGCTATGGACACTGAAGCTTTCTTT.

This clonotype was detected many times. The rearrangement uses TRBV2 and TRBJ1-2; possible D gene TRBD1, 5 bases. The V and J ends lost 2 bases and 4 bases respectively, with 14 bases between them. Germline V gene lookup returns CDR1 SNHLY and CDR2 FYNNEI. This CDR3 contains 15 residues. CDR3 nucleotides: TGTGCCAGCAGTGAAAGGACAAGGAATTCCTATGGCTACACCTTC. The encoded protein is CASSERTRNSYGYTF.

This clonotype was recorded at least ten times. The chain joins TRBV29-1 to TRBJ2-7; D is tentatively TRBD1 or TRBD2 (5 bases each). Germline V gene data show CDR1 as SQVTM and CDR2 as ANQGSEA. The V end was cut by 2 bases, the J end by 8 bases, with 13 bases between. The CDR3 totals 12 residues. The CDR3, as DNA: TGCAGCGTTGAACGGTTAGGGGAGAAGCAGTACTTC. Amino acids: CSVERLGEKQYF.

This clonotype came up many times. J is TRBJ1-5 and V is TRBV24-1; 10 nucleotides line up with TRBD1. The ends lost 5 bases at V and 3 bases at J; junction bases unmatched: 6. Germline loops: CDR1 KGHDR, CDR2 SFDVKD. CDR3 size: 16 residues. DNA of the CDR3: TGTGCCACCAGTGCCGGGGACAGGGGAAACAATCAGCCCCAGCATTTT. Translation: CATSAGDRGNNQPQHF.

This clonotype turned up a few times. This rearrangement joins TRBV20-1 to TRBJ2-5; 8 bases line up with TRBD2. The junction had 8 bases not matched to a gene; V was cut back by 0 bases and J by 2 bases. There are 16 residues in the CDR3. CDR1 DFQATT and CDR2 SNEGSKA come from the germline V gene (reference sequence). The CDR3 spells CSARDPWASGQETQYF. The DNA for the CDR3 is TGCAGTGCTAGAGATCCGTGGGCTAGCGGGCAAGAGACCCAGTACTTC.

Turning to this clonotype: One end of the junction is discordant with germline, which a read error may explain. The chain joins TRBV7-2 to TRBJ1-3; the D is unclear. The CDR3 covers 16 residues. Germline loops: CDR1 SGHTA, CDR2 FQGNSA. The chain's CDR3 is CASSFRASVSGNTTYF. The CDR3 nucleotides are TGTGCCAGCAGCTTCCGTGCGTCTGTTTCTGGAAACACCACATATTTT. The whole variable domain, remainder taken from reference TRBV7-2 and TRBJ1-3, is GAGVSQSPSNKVTEKGKDVELRCDPISGHTALYWYRQSLGQGLEFLIYFQGNSAPDKSGLPSDRFSAERTGGSVSTLTIQRTQQEDSAVYLCASSFRASVSGNTTYFGEGSWLTVV.

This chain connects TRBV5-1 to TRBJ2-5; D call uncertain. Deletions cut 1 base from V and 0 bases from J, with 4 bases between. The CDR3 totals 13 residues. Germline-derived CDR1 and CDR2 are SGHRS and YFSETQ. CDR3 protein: CASSLSNQETQYF. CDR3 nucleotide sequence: TGCGCCAGCAGCTTGTCCAACCAAGAGACCCAGTACTTC.

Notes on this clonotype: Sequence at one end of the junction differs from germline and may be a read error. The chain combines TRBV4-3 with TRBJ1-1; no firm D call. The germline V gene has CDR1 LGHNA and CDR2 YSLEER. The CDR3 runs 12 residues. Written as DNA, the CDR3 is TGCGCCGGCAGCCAAGGAAACACTGAAGCTTTCTTT. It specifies CAGSQGNTEAFF.

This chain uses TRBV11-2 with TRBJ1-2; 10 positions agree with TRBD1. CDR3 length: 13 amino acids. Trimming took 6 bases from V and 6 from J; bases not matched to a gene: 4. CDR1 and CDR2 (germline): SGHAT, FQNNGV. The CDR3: CASRRQGANGYTF. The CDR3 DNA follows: TGTGCCAGCAGACGACAGGGGGCAAATGGCTACACCTTC.

The CDR3 bases are TGTGCCAGCACTCCAGACAGGGGGATGGGGCGAGAGACCCAGTACTTC. It yields the protein CASTPDRGMGRETQYF. The rearrangement links TRBV6-5 to TRBJ2-5; 9 positions agree with TRBD1. V shed 7 bases and J 4 bases; nucleotides not matched to a gene: 13. Germline assignment: CDR1 MNHEY and CDR2 SVGAGI. The CDR3 totals 16 residues.